The entry that follows covers one T cell receptor (beta chain) sequence. Its antigen remains unidentified. Despite likely unrecorded immune exposures, the donors were nominally healthy at the time of sampling. This specimen belongs to a study of cytomegalovirus exposure and HLA in healthy donors. General study results and limits: HLA alleles showed associations with approximately 15,000 TCR beta sequences in a later analysis, at a 0.05 false discovery rate. The authors enumerated 150 to 200 TCR beta chains as linked to cytomegalovirus.

Amplification used 60 Vbeta primers and 13 Jbeta primers. In the source study's methods: It was a later analysis that counted 75 million to 90 million unique TCR beta chains, of which about 10 million were shared. Here immunoSEQ multiplex PCR was the method, and the copy in TCRdb shows in-frame clones only, minus some. The DNA was the basis for D and trimming; V, J and clone size are from that table. The sample lists approximately 170,000 clones, around 77% seen once, with around 3.2% in the top ten. The sequenced material came from PBMCs. The receptor was derived from a female donor in good health and CMV-seronegative.

CDR3 DNA sequence: TGCGCCAGCAGCCAAGGATACACAAACACCGGGGAGCTGTTTTTT. Translation gives CASSQGYTNTGELFF. The rearrangement links TRBV4-1 to TRBJ2-2; the D is unclear. Trimming left V 1 base short and J 2 bases short, with 8 bases between. The length of the CDR3 is 15 residues. The germline gives CDR1 MGHRA, CDR2 YSYEKL.